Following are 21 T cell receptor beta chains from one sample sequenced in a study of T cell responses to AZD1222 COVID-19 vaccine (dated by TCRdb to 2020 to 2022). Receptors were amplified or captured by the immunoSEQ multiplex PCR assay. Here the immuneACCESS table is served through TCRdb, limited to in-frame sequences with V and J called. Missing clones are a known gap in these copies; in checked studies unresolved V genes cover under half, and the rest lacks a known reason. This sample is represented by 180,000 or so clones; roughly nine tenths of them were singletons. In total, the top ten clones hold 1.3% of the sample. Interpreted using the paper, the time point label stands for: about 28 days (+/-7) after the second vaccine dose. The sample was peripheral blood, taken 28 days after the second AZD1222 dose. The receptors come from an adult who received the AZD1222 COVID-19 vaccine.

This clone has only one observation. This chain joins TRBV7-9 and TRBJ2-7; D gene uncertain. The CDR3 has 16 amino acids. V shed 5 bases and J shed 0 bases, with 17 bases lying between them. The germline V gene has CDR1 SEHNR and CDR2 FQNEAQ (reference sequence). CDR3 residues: CASSGGPQDPSYEQYF. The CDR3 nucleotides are TGTGCCAGCAGCGGCGGACCCCAGGACCCCTCCTACGAGCAGTACTTC.

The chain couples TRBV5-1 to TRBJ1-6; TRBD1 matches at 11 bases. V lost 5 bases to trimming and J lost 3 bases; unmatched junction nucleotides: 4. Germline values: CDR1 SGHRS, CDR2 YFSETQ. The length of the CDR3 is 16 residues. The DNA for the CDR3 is TGCGCCAGCAGTCCGGGACAGGGGGACTATAATTCACCCCTCCACTTT. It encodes CASSPGQGDYNSPLHF.

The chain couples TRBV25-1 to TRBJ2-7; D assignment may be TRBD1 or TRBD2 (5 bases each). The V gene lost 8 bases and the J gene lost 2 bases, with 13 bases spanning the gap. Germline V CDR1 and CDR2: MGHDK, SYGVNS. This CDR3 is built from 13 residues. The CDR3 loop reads CASSPGRAYEQYF. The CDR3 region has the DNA TGTGCCAGCTCCCCGGGGCGAGCCTACGAGCAGTACTTC.

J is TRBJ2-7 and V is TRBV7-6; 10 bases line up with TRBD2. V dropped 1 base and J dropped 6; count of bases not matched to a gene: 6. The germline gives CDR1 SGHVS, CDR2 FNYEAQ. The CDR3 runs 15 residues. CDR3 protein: CASSLGLAGAGEQYF. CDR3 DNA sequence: TGTGCCAGCAGCTTAGGCCTAGCGGGAGCGGGCGAGCAGTACTTC.

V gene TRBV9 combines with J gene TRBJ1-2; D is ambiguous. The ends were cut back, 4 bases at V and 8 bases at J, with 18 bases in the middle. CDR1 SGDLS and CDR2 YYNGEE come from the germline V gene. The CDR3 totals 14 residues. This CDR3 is CASSPANGGGGYTF. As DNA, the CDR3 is TGTGCCAGCAGCCCGGCGAACGGAGGAGGCGGCTACACCTTC.

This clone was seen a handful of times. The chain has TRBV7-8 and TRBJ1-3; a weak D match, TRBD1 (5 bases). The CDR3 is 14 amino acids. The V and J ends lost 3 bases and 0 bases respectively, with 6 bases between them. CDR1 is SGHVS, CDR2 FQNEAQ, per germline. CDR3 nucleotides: TGTGCCAGCAGCTTGGACATCTCTGGAAACACCATATATTTT. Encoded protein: CASSLDISGNTIYF. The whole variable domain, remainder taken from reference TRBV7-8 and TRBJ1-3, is GAGVSQSPRYKVAKRGQDVALRCDPISGHVSLFWYQQALGQGPEFLTYFQNEAQLDKSGLPSDRFFAERPEGSVSTLKIQRTQQEDSAVYLCASSLDISGNTIYFGEGSWLTVV.

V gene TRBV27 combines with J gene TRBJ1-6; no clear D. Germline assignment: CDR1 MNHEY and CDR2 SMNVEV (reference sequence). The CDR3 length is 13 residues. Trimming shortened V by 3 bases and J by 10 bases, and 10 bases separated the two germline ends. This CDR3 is CASSFEGQSPLHF. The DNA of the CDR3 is TGTGCCAGCAGTTTTGAGGGTCAATCACCCCTCCACTTT.

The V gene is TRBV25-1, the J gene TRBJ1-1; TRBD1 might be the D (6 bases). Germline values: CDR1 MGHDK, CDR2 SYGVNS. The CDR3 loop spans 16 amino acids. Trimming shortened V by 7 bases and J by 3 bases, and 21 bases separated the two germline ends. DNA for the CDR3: TGTGCCAGCACAACTATCAGGGGAGGCGGGGACACTGAAGCTTTCTTT. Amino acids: CASTTIRGGGDTEAFF.

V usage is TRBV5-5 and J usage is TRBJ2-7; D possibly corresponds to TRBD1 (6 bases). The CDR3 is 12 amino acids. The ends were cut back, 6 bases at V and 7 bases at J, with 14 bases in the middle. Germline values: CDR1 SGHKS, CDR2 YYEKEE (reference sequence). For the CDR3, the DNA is TGTGCCAGCAACTTAGGGGGTGGGGAGCAGTACTTC. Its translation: CASNLGGGEQYF.

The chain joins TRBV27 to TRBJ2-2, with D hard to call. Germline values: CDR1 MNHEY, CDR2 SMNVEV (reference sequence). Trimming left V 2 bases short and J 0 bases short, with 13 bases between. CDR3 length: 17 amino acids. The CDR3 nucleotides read TGTGCCAGCAGTTTACTTCCAGCCCTAACGAACACCGGGGAGCTGTTTTTT. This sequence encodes CASSLLPALTNTGELFF.

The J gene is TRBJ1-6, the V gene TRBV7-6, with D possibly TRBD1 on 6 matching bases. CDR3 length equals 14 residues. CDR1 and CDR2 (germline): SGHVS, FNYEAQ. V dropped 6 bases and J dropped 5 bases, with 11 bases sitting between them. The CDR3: CASRQGSHNSPLHF. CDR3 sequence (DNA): TGTGCCAGCAGGCAGGGGTCCCATAATTCACCCCTCCACTTT.

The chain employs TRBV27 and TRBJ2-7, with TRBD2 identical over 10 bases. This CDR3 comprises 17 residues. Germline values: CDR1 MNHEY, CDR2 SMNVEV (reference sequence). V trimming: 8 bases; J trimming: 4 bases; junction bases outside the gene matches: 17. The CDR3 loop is CASRGGWGASGGYEQYF. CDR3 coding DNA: TGTGCCAGCCGTGGGGGCTGGGGGGCTAGCGGGGGTTACGAGCAGTACTTC.

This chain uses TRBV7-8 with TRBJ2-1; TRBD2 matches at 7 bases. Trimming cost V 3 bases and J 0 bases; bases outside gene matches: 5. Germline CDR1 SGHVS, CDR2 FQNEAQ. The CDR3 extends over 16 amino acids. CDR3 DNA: TGTGCCAGCAGCTTCCCGGGGGGTAGCTCCTACAATGAGCAGTTCTTC. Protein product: CASSFPGGSSYNEQFF.

CDR3: CASSQTGTSADKNIQYF. In nucleotides, the CDR3 is TGTGCCAGCAGCCAAACCGGGACTAGCGCCGACAAAAACATTCAGTACTTC. V is TRBV9 and J is TRBJ2-4; TRBD2 agrees at 10 bases. Unmatched junction bases numbered 10, after V lost 4 bases and J lost 3 bases. Germline CDR1 reads SGDLS; CDR2 reads YYNGEE. The CDR3 is made up of 17 amino acids.

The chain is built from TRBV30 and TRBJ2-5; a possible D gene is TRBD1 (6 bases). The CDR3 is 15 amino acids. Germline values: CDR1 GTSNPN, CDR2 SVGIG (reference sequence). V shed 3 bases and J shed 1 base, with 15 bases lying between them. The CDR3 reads CAWRAPQGPQETQYF. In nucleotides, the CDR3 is TGTGCCTGGAGGGCCCCACAGGGCCCCCAAGAGACCCAGTACTTC.

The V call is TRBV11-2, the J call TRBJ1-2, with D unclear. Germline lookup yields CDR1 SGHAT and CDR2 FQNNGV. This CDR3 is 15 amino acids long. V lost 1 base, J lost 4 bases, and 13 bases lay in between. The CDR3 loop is CASSLGGGRSYGYTF. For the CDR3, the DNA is TGTGCCAGCAGCTTAGGTGGAGGCCGGAGCTATGGCTACACCTTC.

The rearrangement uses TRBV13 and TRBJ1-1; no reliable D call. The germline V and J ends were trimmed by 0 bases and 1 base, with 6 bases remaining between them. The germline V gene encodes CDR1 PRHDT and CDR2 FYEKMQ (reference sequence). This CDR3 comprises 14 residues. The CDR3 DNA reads TGTGCCAGCAGCTTAGGGCCAGCGAACACTGAAGCTTTCTTT. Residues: CASSLGPANTEAFF. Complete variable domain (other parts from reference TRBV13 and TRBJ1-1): AAGVIQSPRHLIKEKRETATLKCYPIPRHDTVYWYQQGPGQDPQFLISFYEKMQSDKGSIPDRFSAQQFSDYHSELNMSSLELGDSALYFCASSLGPANTEAFFGQGTRLTVV.

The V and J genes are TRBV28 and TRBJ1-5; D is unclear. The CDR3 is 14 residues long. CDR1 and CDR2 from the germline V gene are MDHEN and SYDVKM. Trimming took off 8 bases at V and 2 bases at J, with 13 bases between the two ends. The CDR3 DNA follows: TGTGCCAGCGCCACGCAGGTTGGCAATCAGCCCCAGCATTTT. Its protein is CASATQVGNQPQHF.

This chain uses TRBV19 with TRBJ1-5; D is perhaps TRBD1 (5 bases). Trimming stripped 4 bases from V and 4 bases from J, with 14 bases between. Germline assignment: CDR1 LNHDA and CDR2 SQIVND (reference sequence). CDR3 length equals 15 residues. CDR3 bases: TGTGCCAGTAGTACTCTCCGGGACGGGAATCAGCCCCAGCATTTT. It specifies CASSTLRDGNQPQHF.

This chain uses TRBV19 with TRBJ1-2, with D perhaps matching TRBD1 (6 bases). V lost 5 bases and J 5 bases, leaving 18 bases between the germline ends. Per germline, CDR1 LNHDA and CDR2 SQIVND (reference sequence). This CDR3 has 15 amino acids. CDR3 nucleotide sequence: TGTGCCAGTAGTCCTCTCGGGACAATCCGATATGGCTACACCTTC. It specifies CASSPLGTIRYGYTF. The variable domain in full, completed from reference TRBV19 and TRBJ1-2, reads DGGITQSPKYLFRKEGQNVTLSCEQNLNHDAMYWYRQDPGQGLRLIYYSQIVNDFQKGDIAEGYSVSREKKESFPLTVTSAQKNPTAFYLCASSPLGTIRYGYTFGSGTRLTVV.

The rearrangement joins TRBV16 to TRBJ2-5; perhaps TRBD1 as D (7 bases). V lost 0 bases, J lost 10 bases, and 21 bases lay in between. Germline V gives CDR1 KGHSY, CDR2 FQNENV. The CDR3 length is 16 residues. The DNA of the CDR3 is TGTGCCAGCAGCCAATCTCGAACCAAGGCAGGGGGAGGCCAGTACTTC. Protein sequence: CASSQSRTKAGGGQYF.